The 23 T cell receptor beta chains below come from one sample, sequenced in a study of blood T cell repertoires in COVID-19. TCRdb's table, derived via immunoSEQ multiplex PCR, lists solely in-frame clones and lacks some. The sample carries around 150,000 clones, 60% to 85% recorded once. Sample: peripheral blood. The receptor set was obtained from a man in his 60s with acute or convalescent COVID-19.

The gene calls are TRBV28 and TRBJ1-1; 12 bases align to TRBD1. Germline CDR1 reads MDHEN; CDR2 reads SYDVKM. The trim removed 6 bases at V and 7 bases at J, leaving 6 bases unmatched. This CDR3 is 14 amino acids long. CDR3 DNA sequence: TGTGCCAGCAGCGGGACAGGGGGCGCGAGTGAAGCTTTCTTT. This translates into CASSGTGGASEAFF.

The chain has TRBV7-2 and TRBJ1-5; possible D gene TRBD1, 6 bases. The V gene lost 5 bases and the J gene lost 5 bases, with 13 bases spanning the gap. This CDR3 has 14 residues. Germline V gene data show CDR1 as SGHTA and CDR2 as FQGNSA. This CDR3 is CASSPGTTHQPQHF. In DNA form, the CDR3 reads TGTGCCAGCAGCCCCGGGACAACGCATCAGCCCCAGCATTTT.

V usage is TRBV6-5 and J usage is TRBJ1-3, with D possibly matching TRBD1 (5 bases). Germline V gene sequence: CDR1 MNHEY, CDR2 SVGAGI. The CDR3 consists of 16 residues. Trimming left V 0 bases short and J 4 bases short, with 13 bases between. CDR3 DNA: TGTGCCAGCAGTTACTCGATCCAGGGAACCGGAAACACCATATATTTT. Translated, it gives CASSYSIQGTGNTIYF.

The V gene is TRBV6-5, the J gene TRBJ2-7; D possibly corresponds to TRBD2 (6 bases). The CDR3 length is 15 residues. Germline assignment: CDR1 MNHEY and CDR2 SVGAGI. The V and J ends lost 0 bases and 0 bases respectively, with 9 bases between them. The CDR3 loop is CASSYSYGSSYEQYF. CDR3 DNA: TGTGCCAGCAGTTACTCGTACGGGAGCTCCTACGAGCAGTACTTC.

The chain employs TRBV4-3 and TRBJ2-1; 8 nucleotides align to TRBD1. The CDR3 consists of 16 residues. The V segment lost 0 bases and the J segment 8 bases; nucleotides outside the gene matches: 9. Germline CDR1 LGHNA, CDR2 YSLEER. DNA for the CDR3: TGCGCCAGCAGCCAAGAGGCCAGGGGGCTTAGGCATGAGCAGTTCTTC. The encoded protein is CASSQEARGLRHEQFF.

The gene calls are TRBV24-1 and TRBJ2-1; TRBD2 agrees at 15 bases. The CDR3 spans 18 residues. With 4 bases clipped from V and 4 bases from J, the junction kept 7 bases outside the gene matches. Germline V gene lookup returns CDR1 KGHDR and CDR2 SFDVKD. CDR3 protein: CATSDPGLAGGLYNEQFF. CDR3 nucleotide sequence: TGTGCCACCAGTGACCCGGGACTAGCGGGGGGTCTTTACAATGAGCAGTTCTTC.

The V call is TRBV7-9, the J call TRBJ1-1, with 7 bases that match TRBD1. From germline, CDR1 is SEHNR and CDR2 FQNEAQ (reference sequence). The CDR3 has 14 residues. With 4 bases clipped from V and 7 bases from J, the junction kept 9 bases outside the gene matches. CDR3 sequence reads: CASSSQGGTDEAFF. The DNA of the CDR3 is TGTGCCAGCAGCTCCCAGGGCGGGACAGATGAAGCTTTCTTT.

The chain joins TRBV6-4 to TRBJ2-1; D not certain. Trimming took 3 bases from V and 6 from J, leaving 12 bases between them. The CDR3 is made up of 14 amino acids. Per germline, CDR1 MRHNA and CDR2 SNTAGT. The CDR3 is CASSEWSGVNEQFF. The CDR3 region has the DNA TGTGCCAGCAGTGAGTGGTCAGGCGTCAATGAGCAGTTCTTC.

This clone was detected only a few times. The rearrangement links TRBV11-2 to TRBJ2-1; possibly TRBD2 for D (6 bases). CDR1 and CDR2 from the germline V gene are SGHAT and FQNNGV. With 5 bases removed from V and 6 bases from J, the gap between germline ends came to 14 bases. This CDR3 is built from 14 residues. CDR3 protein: CASSPELAANEQFF. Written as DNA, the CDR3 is TGTGCCAGCAGCCCTGAACTAGCCGCCAATGAGCAGTTCTTC.

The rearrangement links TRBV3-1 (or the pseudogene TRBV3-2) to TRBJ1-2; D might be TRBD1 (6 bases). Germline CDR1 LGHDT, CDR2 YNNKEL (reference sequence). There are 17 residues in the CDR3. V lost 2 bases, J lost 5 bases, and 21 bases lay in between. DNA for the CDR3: TGTGCCAGCAGCCAACCCATAGACAGGACCCGCGGGTATGGCTACACCTTC. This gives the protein CASSQPIDRTRGYGYTF.

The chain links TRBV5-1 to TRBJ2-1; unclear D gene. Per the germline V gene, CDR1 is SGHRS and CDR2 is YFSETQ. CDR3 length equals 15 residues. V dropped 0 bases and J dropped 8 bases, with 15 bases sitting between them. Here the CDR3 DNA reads TGCGCCAGCAGCTTGGCACTTTTAAGTCGGGATGAGCAGTTCTTC. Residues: CASSLALLSRDEQFF.

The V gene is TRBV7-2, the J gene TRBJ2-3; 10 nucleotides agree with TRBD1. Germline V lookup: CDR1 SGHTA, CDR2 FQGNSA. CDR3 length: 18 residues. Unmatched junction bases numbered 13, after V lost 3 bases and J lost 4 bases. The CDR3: CASSFPPPRQGASDTQYF. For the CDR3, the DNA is TGTGCCAGCAGCTTCCCCCCGCCCAGACAGGGGGCATCAGATACGCAGTATTTT.

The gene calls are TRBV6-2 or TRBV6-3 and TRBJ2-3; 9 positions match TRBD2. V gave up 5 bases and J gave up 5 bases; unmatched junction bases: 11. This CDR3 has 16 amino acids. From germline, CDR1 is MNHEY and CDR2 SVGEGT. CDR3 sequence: CASSRTSGGRVDTQYF. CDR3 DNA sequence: TGTGCCAGCAGTCGAACTAGCGGCGGGAGGGTAGATACGCAGTATTTT.

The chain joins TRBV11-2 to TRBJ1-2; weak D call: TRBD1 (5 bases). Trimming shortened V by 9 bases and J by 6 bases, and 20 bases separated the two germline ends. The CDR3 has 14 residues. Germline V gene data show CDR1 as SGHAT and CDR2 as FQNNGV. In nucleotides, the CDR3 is TGTGCCAGTCAGGACACCACAAACCCGGATGGCTACACCTTC. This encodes CASQDTTNPDGYTF.

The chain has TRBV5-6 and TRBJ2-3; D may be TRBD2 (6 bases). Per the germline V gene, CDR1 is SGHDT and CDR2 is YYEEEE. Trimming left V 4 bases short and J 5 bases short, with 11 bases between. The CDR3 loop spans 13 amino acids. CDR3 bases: TGTGCCAGCAGCCAATACGGGAGAGATACGCAGTATTTT. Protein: CASSQYGRDTQYF. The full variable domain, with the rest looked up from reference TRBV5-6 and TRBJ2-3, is DAGVTQSPTHLIKTRGQQVTLRCSPKSGHDTVSWYQQALGQGPQFIFQYYEEEERQRGNFPDRFSGHQFPNYSSELNVNALLLGDSALYLCASSQYGRDTQYFGPGTRLTVL.

The CDR3 sequence is CASSLGQGERALSYNEQFF. CDR3 bases: TGTGCCAGCAGCTTAGGCCAGGGTGAGCGGGCGCTCTCCTACAATGAGCAGTTCTTC. The chain joins TRBV7-6 to TRBJ2-1; tentatively, D is TRBD2 (6 bases). The V and J ends lost 1 base and 0 bases respectively, with 19 bases between them. CDR1 is SGHVS and CDR2 is FNYEAQ in the germline V gene. This CDR3 contains 19 residues.

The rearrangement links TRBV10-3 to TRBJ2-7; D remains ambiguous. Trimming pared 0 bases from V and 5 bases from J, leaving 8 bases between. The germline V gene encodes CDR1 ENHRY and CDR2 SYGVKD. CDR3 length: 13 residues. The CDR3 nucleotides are TGTGCCATCAGTGAGTCGCAGGAAGACGAGCAGTACTTC. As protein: CAISESQEDEQYF.

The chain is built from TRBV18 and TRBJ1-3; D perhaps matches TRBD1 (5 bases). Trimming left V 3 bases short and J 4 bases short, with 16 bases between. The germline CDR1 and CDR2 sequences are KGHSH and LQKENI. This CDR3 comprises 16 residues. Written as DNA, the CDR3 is TGTGCCAGCTCACCTTCTACGGGGGGAAGAGGAAACACCATATATTTT. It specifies CASSPSTGGRGNTIYF.

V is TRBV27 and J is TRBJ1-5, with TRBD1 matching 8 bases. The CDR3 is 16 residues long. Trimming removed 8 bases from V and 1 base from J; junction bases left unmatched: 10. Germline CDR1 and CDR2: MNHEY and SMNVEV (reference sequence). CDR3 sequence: CASGSFDRGSNQPQHF. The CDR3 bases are TGTGCCAGCGGATCCTTCGACAGGGGAAGCAATCAGCCCCAGCATTTT.

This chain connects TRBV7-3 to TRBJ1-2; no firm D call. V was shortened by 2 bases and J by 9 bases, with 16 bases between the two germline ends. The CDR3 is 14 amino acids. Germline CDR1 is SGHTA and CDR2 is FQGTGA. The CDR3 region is CASSLAGKGGSYTF. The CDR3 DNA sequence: TGTGCCAGCAGCTTAGCCGGGAAAGGTGGAAGCTACACCTTC.

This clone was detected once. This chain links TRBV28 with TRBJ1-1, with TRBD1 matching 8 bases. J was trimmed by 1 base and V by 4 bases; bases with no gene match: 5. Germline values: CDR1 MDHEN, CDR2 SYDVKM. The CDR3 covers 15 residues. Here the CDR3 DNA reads TGTGCCAGCAGTTACCTAACAGGGGGGAACACTGAAGCTTTCTTT. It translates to CASSYLTGGNTEAFF.

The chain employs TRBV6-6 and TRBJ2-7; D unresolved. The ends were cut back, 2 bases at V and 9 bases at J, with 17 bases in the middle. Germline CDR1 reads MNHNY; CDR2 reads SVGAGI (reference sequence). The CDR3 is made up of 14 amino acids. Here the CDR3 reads CASSYTIAGLVQYF. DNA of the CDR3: TGTGCCAGCAGTTACACTATAGCCGGTCTCGTGCAGTACTTC.

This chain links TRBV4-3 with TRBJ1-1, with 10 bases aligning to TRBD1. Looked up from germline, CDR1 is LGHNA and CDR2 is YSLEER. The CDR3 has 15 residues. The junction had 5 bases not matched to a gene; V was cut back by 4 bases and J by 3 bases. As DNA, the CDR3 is TGCGCCAGCAGCCCAGGACAGGGGGTCGACACTGAAGCTTTCTTT. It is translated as CASSPGQGVDTEAFF.